This is a list of T cell receptor beta chains from one sample in a study of blood T cell repertoires in COVID-19. Clones were read by immunoSEQ multiplex PCR, and TCRdb kept only the in-frame ones, dropping some. The table shows around 380,000 clones, with over 65% occurring only once. Sequenced material: peripheral blood. Every receptor here comes from a human donor with acute or convalescent COVID-19. The donor label of this sample is uncertain. Each CDR3 is given with its conserved first and last residue. The D gene is left open where the match is weak. Only some rows state a clone size, as once, few, many or a class for expanded clones.

TRBJ1-2 | TRBV28 | . | . | TGTGCCAGCAGTCTGAGACAGGCGAACGGCTACACCTTC | CASSLRQANGYTF
TRBJ1-1 | TRBV2 | . | once | TGTGCCAGCAGTGTCTTCTCGGGACTCCTTGGTGGAACTGAAGCTTTCTTT | CASSVFSGLLGGTEAFF
TRBJ2-2 | TRBV19 | . | . | TGTGCCAGTAGTATTTATCGGAGGGCCGGGGAGCTGTTTTTT | CASSIYRRAGELFF
TRBJ1-1 | TRBV18 | TRBD1 | . | TGTGCCAGCTCACCGAGGACAGGGGATGCTTTCTTT | CASSPRTGDAFF
TRBJ1-1 | TRBV2 | . | few | TGTGCCAGCTTACAGGTTGACACTGAAGCTTTCTTT | CASLQVDTEAFF
TRBJ1-1 | TRBV15 | TRBD1 | . | TGTGCCACCCGGAGACAGGGATACATGAACACTGAAGCTTTCTTT | CATRRQGYMNTEAFF
TRBJ1-3 | TRBV6-1 | . | . | TGTGCCAGCAACCTGGCTGTTGGAAACACCATATATTTT | CASNLAVGNTIYF
TRBJ1-5 | TRBV2 | TRBD1 | . | TGTGCCACCACCGGGACAGGGAGTCAGCCCCAGCATTTT | CATTGTGSQPQHF
TRBJ1-2 | TRBV14 | . | . | TGTGCCAGCAGCCAAGGGGGGGTTGGCTACACCTTC | CASSQGGVGYTF
TRBJ2-3 | TRBV7-8 | . | few | TGTGCCAGCAGCTTAGTCTCGGTTTTGAGAAGCACAGATACGCAGTATTTT | CASSLVSVLRSTDTQYF
TRBJ2-3 | TRBV19 | TRBD2 | . | TGTGCCAGCTCCCAGCGGGGGGGCCTGGATACGCAGTATTTT | CASSQRGGLDTQYF
TRBJ1-2 | TRBV29-1 | . | . | TGCAGCGTTGTGGACAGTGGGAGACCTAACTATGGCTACACCTTC | CSVVDSGRPNYGYTF
TRBJ1-5 | TRBV7-2 | TRBD1 | . | TGTGCCAGCAGCCTACAGGGGGGCAATCAGCCCCAGCATTTT | CASSLQGGNQPQHF
TRBJ2-7 | TRBV12-5 | TRBD1 | . | TGTGCTAGTGGTTTGACACAGGGGATCCCCCCTCAGGGATCCTACGAGCAGTACTTC | CASGLTQGIPPQGSYEQYF
TRBJ1-2 | TRBV7-9 | TRBD1 | . | TGTGCCAGCAGCTTTTCGGACAGGGGTGGCTACACCTTC | CASSFSDRGGYTF
TRBJ2-1 | TRBV3-1/TRBV3-2 | TRBD2 | . | TGTGCCAGCAGCCGAGGGACTAGCGGGAGGGCCCTCGGGAATGAGCAGTTCTTC | CASSRGTSGRALGNEQFF
TRBJ2-4 | TRBV28 | TRBD2 | . | TGTGCCAGCATAGGCGGGGGGCTAGCCAAAAACATTCAGTACTTC | CASIGGGLAKNIQYF
TRBJ2-7 | TRBV5-1 | TRBD1 | . | TGCGCCAGCAGCTTGGGGACAGGGGTCCCCTACGAGCAGTACTTC | CASSLGTGVPYEQYF